The clone carrying this T cell receptor (beta chain) was observed a few times. No antigen is known for it. This entry belongs to a study of T cell repertoires in cytomegalovirus infection. Background on the study: Selected CMV epitopes included recently identified HLA-C-restricted ones as well as well-studied HLA-B-restricted ones. Evidence of both CMV infection and a matching HLA type came from public TCR beta signatures.

Each CDR3 protein gets one entry after TCRdb re-called the reads with MiXCR. The sample lists 700,000 to 900,000 distinct CDR3 sequences, about 27% occurring once. The CDR3 consists of 17 residues. Germline V CDR1 and CDR2: MNHEY, SVGEGT. V lost 5 bases and J 0 bases, leaving 16 bases between the germline ends. Overall study findings and caveats: CMV carriers with the relevant HLA were identified by cumulative public TCR beta family frequency. Within the response measured ex vivo, HLA-C-restricted CMV-specific TCR beta clonotypes were dominant.

This TCR was recovered from a human donor in good health (CMV status not recorded). Some clones in this sample may be carry-over from other donors' samples. V is TRBV6-2 or TRBV6-3 and J is TRBJ2-2; TRBD1 might be the D (5 bases). Sequenced material: cultured CD8+ T cells from PBMCs, taken from culture after CMV antigen stimulation. The CDR3 spells CASSTPGLKPNTGELFF. The CDR3, as DNA: TGTGCCAGCAGTACACCAGGGCTCAAACCGAACACCGGGGAGCTGTTTTTT.